The rows below give T cell receptor beta chains drawn from one sample of a study of blood T cells in healthy people across ages. A single record per CDR3 protein comes from TCRdb applying MiXCR to the 5' RACE reads. The sample holds about 2 million distinct CDR3 sequences, 49% seen once. The sample consisted of blood. These receptors all come from a woman aged 35 to 49 in good health. Each CDR3 is given with its conserved first and last residue. A D gene is named only where the DNA matches it firmly. Clone size is shown for a subset of rows, as once, few, many or a class of expanded clone.

abundance: .
d_gene: TRBD2
v_gene: TRBV6-2/TRBV6-3
j_gene: TRBJ2-1
CDR3nt: TGTGCCAGCCATCCCCCGGGACTAGCGATTGGTGAGCAGTTCTTC
CDR3aa: CASHPPGLAIGEQFF

abundance: .
d_gene: .
v_gene: TRBV7-3
j_gene: TRBJ2-5
CDR3nt: TGTGCCAGCAGCCCAAAAAATAAGACCCAGTACTTC
CDR3aa: CASSPKNKTQYF

abundance: .
d_gene: .
v_gene: TRBV7-2
j_gene: TRBJ2-7
CDR3nt: TGTGCCAGCAGCTTAACCGGGGTTGTCTCCTACGAGCAGTACTTC
CDR3aa: CASSLTGVVSYEQYF

abundance: many
d_gene: TRBD1
v_gene: TRBV7-2
j_gene: TRBJ2-7
CDR3nt: TGTGCCAGCAGCCGGGACAGGGGGTCCTCCTACGAGCAGTACTTC
CDR3aa: CASSRDRGSSYEQYF

abundance: few
d_gene: .
v_gene: TRBV28
j_gene: TRBJ2-6
CDR3nt: TGTGCCAGCAGTTTGATCGGGGTCACTGGGGCCAACGTCCTGACTTTC
CDR3aa: CASSLIGVTGANVLTF

abundance: .
d_gene: .
v_gene: TRBV29-1
j_gene: TRBJ1-4
CDR3nt: TGCAGCGTTGTGTCAGGGACGAATGAAAAACTGTTTTTT
CDR3aa: CSVVSGTNEKLFF

abundance: .
d_gene: .
v_gene: TRBV20-1
j_gene: TRBJ1-2
CDR3nt: TGCAGTGCCAGAGTTAACACCGGGACGGACTATGGCTACACCTTC
CDR3aa: CSARVNTGTDYGYTF

abundance: .
d_gene: .
v_gene: TRBV4-3
j_gene: TRBJ1-4
CDR3nt: TGCGCCAGCAACCAACAGGGAGAGAGTGAAAAACTGTTTTTT
CDR3aa: CASNQQGESEKLFF

abundance: few
d_gene: .
v_gene: TRBV4-2
j_gene: TRBJ1-2
CDR3nt: TGTGCCAGCAGCCATTCGGGAGGGGCAGGGTGGGACTATGGCTACACCTTC
CDR3aa: CASSHSGGAGWDYGYTF

abundance: .
d_gene: TRBD2
v_gene: TRBV6-1
j_gene: TRBJ2-7
CDR3nt: TGTGCCAGCAGTGAAACCGGGACTAGCGGGGAGTACGAGCAGTACTTC
CDR3aa: CASSETGTSGEYEQYF

abundance: few
d_gene: .
v_gene: TRBV29-1
j_gene: TRBJ2-1
CDR3nt: TGCAGCGTTGAACAGGGTTGTGGGCAGTTCTTC
CDR3aa: CSVEQGCGQFF